These T cell receptor beta chains were read from a single sample in a study of glioma-infiltrating T cells. TCRdb processed the multiplex PCR reads anew with MiXCR; each CDR3 protein has one entry. The data contain fewer than 250,000 distinct CDR3 sequences, 32% of them singletons. The specimen was glioma tissue, nonneoplastic brain tissue, or PBMCs (not recorded which). Receptor source: a human donor with low-grade glioma or glioblastoma, undergoing nonglioma brain surgery, or in good health (not recorded which). Each CDR3 is given with its conserved first and last residue. The order of the fields is D gene, V gene, clone size, J gene, CDR3 protein, CDR3 DNA. A D gene is named only where the DNA matches it firmly. Some rows have no size entry. The others give once, few or many, or a class for an expanded clone.

>-|TRBV27|many|TRBJ2-1
CASSLGQGFSLVNEQFF
TGTGCCAGCAGTTTGGGGCAGGGCTTTAGTCTAGTCAATGAGCAGTTCTTC
>-|TRBV30|-|TRBJ1-1
CAWSTAGTSREAFF
TGTGCCTGGAGTACTGCGGGTACTAGCCGTGAAGCTTTCTTT
>-|TRBV11-1|few|TRBJ2-1
CASSLAAGGVLSYNEQFF
TGTGCCAGCAGCTTAGCAGCGGGCGGGGTACTCTCCTACAATGAGCAGTTCTTC
>-|TRBV7-3|many|TRBJ1-5
CASSLESEGEPQPQHF
TGTGCCAGCAGCTTAGAGTCCGAGGGGGAGCCTCAGCCCCAGCATTTT
>TRBD1|TRBV20-1|-|TRBJ2-7
CSARDQWTGLRYEQYF
TGCAGTGCTAGAGATCAATGGACAGGGTTAAGGTACGAGCAGTACTTC
>TRBD1|TRBV5-4|once|TRBJ1-3
CASSLDRGPSGSTIYF
TGTGCCAGCAGCTTGGACAGGGGGCCCTCTGGAAGCACCATATATTTT
>-|TRBV3-1|many|TRBJ1-5
CASSHGNQPQHF
TGTGCCAGCAGCCATGGCAATCAGCCCCAGCATTTT
>TRBD1|TRBV19|-|TRBJ1-1
CASSFGTGVNIEAFF
TGTGCCAGTAGTTTTGGGACAGGGGTGAACATTGAAGCTTTCTTT
>-|TRBV4-1|many|TRBJ2-7
CASSRPRAVSYEQYF
TGCGCCAGCAGCCGCCCCCGGGCGGTCTCCTACGAGCAGTACTTC
>-|TRBV7-9|many|TRBJ1-4
CASSLVGPTNEKLFF
TGTGCCAGCAGCTTAGTTGGACCGACTAATGAAAAACTGTTTTTT
>-|TRBV28|-|TRBJ1-1
CASSFLETRSQGAGPEAFF
TGTGCCAGCAGTTTCTTGGAGACTAGAAGCCAAGGCGCCGGGCCTGAAGCTTTCTTT
>-|TRBV19|few|TRBJ2-1
CASGKSGALIGEQFF
TGTGCCAGTGGGAAGTCAGGGGCCCTCATAGGTGAGCAGTTCTTC
>-|TRBV2|-|TRBJ2-7
CASRLRDAAYEQYF
TGTGCCAGCAGGCTACGGGACGCAGCCTACGAGCAGTACTTC
>-|TRBV6-2/TRBV6-3|once|TRBJ1-5
CASIILLGGDQPQHF
TGTGCCAGCATAATTTTATTGGGGGGAGACCAGCCCCAGCATTTT